This passage covers 27 T cell receptor beta chains from one sample sequenced in a study of vaccination and CD4 T cells after COVID-19. This sample's treatment: roughly 11-day PBMC culture with coronavirus spike peptide pools or control peptides (ViraFEST assay). CD4+ T-cell collection from the unexposed donor predated the COVID-19 pandemic (2011-2018). The assay that was used to sequence DNA from cultured CD4+ T cells was the Oncomine TCR Beta short-read assay. It was from cultured CD4+ T cells that genomic DNA was extracted. TCRdb called the PCR reads again in MiXCR, with one record for every CDR3 protein. The table lists 10,000 or so distinct CDR3 sequences, approximately 30% of them singletons, with less than 20% in the top ten. These receptors' targets are unknown. Sequencing was done on a sample of CD4+ T cells from blood, cultured in vitro. These TCRs come from a human donor in good health.

The chain has TRBV28 and TRBJ1-2; a weak D match, TRBD1 (6 bases). This CDR3 is built from 13 residues. From germline, CDR1 is MDHEN and CDR2 SYDVKM. Trimming cost V 2 bases and J 7 bases, with 11 bases left between them. Here the CDR3 DNA reads TGTGCCAGCAGTTTAAACAGGGTGGGTGGCTACACCTTC. It translates to CASSLNRVGGYTF.

This chain links TRBV2 with TRBJ2-7; 10 bases line up with TRBD2. J lost 3 bases, V lost 5 bases, and 7 bases had no gene match. The germline V gene encodes CDR1 SNHLY and CDR2 FYNNEI. The CDR3 covers 15 residues. CDR3 residues: CASSYLAGAIYEQYF. The CDR3 DNA sequence: TGTGCCAGCAGTTACCTAGCGGGAGCGATCTACGAGCAGTACTTC.

This chain joins TRBV10-1 and TRBJ2-3, with unresolved D. The CDR3 is 15 amino acids. V was cut by 2 bases and J by 5 bases, with 14 bases left in between. The germline gives CDR1 WNHNN, CDR2 SYGVQD (reference sequence). This CDR3 reads CASSEPLLGVDTQYF. CDR3 DNA sequence: TGCGCCAGCAGTGAGCCACTTCTCGGCGTAGATACGCAGTATTTT.

This clonotype has only a few counts. The V and J genes are TRBV7-2 and TRBJ2-1, with a weak D call TRBD1 (5 bases). This CDR3 region has 14 residues. V lost 2 bases, J lost 7 bases, and 12 bases lay in between. Germline values: CDR1 SGHTA, CDR2 FQGNSA. Here the CDR3 reads CASSLLRNRNEQFF. In DNA form, the CDR3 reads TGTGCCAGCAGCTTACTTCGCAACAGGAATGAGCAGTTCTTC.

This clonotype was seen more than once but under ten times. The rearrangement joins TRBV6-1 to TRBJ1-5; weak D call: TRBD1 (6 bases). The V end lost 1 base, the J end lost 5 bases, and 12 bases lay between the germline ends. Germline CDR1 MNHNS, CDR2 SASEGT. There are 15 residues in the CDR3. CDR3 DNA sequence: TGTGCCAGCAGTGAAGGGGGAGGACAGCATCAGCCCCAGCATTTT. Protein: CASSEGGGQHQPQHF.

The chain joins TRBV19 to TRBJ2-5; the D gene is possibly TRBD2 (6 bases). Trimming took off 3 bases at V and 4 bases at J, with 12 bases between the two ends. The CDR3 spans 14 residues. Germline lookup yields CDR1 LNHDA and CDR2 SQIVND (reference sequence). The CDR3 DNA is TGTGCCAGTAGTATGGGAGGATCCGGAGAGACCCAGTACTTC. Translation gives CASSMGGSGETQYF. Supplemented by reference TRBV19 and TRBJ2-5, the full variable domain reads DGGITQSPKYLFRKEGQNVTLSCEQNLNHDAMYWYRQDPGQGLRLIYYSQIVNDFQKGDIAEGYSVSREKKESFPLTVTSAQKNPTAFYLCASSMGGSGETQYFGPGTRLLVL.

This clonotype has just a few counts. V is TRBV10-2 and J is TRBJ2-3; D uncertain. The CDR3 has 11 amino acids. The germline CDR1 and CDR2 sequences are WSHSY and SAAADI. Trimming shortened V by 5 bases and J by 2 bases, and 2 bases separated the two germline ends. The CDR3 sequence is CASSPTDTQYF. The CDR3 DNA follows: TGCGCCAGCAGTCCCACAGATACGCAGTATTTT.

The V gene is TRBV20-1, the J gene TRBJ1-1, with a possible D match to TRBD1 (6 bases). The length of the CDR3 is 15 residues. The germline V and J ends were trimmed by 0 bases and 0 bases, with 11 bases remaining between them. Germline CDR1 DFQATT, CDR2 SNEGSKA (reference sequence). CDR3 bases: TGCAGTGCTAGAGATCAGGGGCCCCTGAACACTGAAGCTTTCTTT. It specifies CSARDQGPLNTEAFF.

CDR3 region: CASSMRTGGTDTQYF. In nucleotides, the CDR3 is TGTGCCAGTAGTATGAGGACAGGGGGTACAGATACGCAGTATTTT. The gene calls are TRBV19 and TRBJ2-3, with 10 nucleotides matching TRBD1. There are 15 residues in the CDR3. Germline V gene data show CDR1 as LNHDA and CDR2 as SQIVND (reference sequence). The junction had 3 bases not matched to a gene; V was cut back by 3 bases and J by 3 bases.

This clonotype was counted only a few times. This rearrangement joins TRBV24-1 to TRBJ1-2, with a possible D match to TRBD1 (6 bases). CDR3 size: 15 residues. Germline V lookup: CDR1 KGHDR, CDR2 SFDVKD. V lost 6 bases and J lost 0, with 13 bases in between. Here the CDR3 DNA reads TGTGCCACCAGTTCTCGGGGGCCTACTAACTATGGCTACACCTTC. This encodes CATSSRGPTNYGYTF.

This clonotype was detected a few times. The chain has TRBV6-5 and TRBJ1-5; D is uncertain. CDR1 is MNHEY, CDR2 SVGAGI, per germline. V was clipped by 0 bases and J by 3 bases, with 9 bases between them. The CDR3 is made up of 15 amino acids. Here the CDR3 reads CASSYSPGANQPQHF. The CDR3 bases are TGTGCCAGCAGTTACTCCCCAGGCGCCAATCAGCCCCAGCATTTT.

This clonotype has more than one count but fewer than ten. This rearrangement joins TRBV7-6 to TRBJ2-3; the D gene is possibly TRBD1 (5 bases). There are 15 residues in the CDR3. Trimming pared 0 bases from V and 1 base from J, leaving 8 bases between. Germline lookup yields CDR1 SGHVS and CDR2 FNYEAQ. The CDR3: CASSLAWGGTDTQYF. CDR3 nucleotides: TGTGCCAGCAGCTTAGCATGGGGCGGCACAGATACGCAGTATTTT.

This clonotype was counted a few times. The V call is TRBV4-2, the J call TRBJ1-1; no clear D gene. CDR3 length: 13 residues. V lost 7 bases, J lost 0 bases, and 9 bases lay in between. Germline V gene sequence: CDR1 LGHNA, CDR2 YNFKEQ. CDR3 nucleotide sequence: TGTGCCAGCACCGGGCAGTTGAACACTGAAGCTTTCTTT. This sequence encodes CASTGQLNTEAFF.

This clonotype turned up a few times. The gene calls are TRBV28 and TRBJ2-5, with 15 bases fitting TRBD2. V lost 6 bases, J lost 5 bases, and 7 bases stayed unmatched. Germline loops: CDR1 MDHEN, CDR2 SYDVKM. The CDR3 length is 16 residues. In DNA form, the CDR3 reads TGTGCCAGCAGGAGGACTAGCGGGAGGGCCTCGGAGACCCAGTACTTC. It encodes CASRRTSGRASETQYF.

This clonotype was found a few times. The chain joins TRBV20-1 to TRBJ1-1; possible D gene TRBD1, 6 bases. Germline loops: CDR1 DFQATT, CDR2 SNEGSKA (reference sequence). V was trimmed by 1 base and J by 2 bases, leaving 14 bases between them. The CDR3 loop spans 15 amino acids. The CDR3 bases are TGCAGTGCTAGAGTCCGGACAGAACTAAACACTGAAGCTTTCTTT. Translated, it gives CSARVRTELNTEAFF.

This clonotype was counted a few times. This chain links TRBV20-1 with TRBJ2-4; D tentatively reads TRBD1 or TRBD2 (5 bases each). CDR1 and CDR2 from the germline V gene are DFQATT and SNEGSKA (reference sequence). The CDR3 loop spans 17 amino acids. Trimming took 2 bases from V and 0 from J, leaving 17 bases between them. The CDR3 coding sequence is TGCAGTGCTAGACTTGGGCTGGGACCTCTAGCCAAAAACATTCAGTACTTC. Protein sequence: CSARLGLGPLAKNIQYF.

The chain carries TRBV5-4 and TRBJ1-5; TRBD1 aligns across 9 bases. Germline trimming cut 3 bases from V and 6 bases from J; bases unmatched to any gene: 4. The CDR3 length is 14 residues. CDR1 SGHNT and CDR2 YYREEE come from the germline V gene (reference sequence). CDR3 loop: CASSSGTGSQPQHF. The CDR3, as DNA: TGTGCCAGCAGCTCCGGGACAGGGAGTCAGCCCCAGCATTTT.

The CDR3 DNA is TGTGCCAGCAGCTTAGCGGGGTTGATCACAGATACGCAGTATTTT. Amino acids: CASSLAGLITDTQYF. The rearrangement links TRBV7-9 to TRBJ2-3; D gene unclear. Germline V lookup: CDR1 SEHNR, CDR2 FQNEAQ (reference sequence). Trimming removed 0 bases from V and 2 bases from J, with 9 bases in between. The CDR3 has 15 residues.

The chain joins TRBV7-2 to TRBJ1-5, with D perhaps matching TRBD1 (5 bases). This CDR3 has 13 amino acids. In germline, CDR1 is SGHTA, CDR2 FQGNSA. V gave up 5 bases and J gave up 7 bases, with 12 bases separating them. CDR3 coding DNA: TGTGCCAGCAGCATAAGAGGGGACCAGCCCCAGCATTTT. Translating gives CASSIRGDQPQHF.

This clonotype occurred a few times. The V gene is TRBV6-2 or TRBV6-3, the J gene TRBJ2-7; maybe TRBD2 (6 bases). Per germline, CDR1 MNHEY and CDR2 SVGEGT. V lost 4 bases and J lost 1, with 14 bases in between. The CDR3 consists of 15 residues. The CDR3 sequence: CASSLGGAGSYEQYF. The CDR3 nucleotides read TGTGCCAGCAGTTTGGGTGGGGCGGGATCCTACGAGCAGTACTTC.

V is TRBV6-1 and J is TRBJ1-1; the match to TRBD1 covers 8 bases. This CDR3 spans 14 amino acids. Germline trimming cut 7 bases from V and 3 bases from J; bases unmatched to any gene: 7. Germline V CDR1 and CDR2: MNHNS, SASEGT. The CDR3, as DNA: TGTGCCAGCAAGGCAGGGGGCTCAGACACTGAAGCTTTCTTT. Translation: CASKAGGSDTEAFF.

A few counts support this clonotype. This chain uses TRBV2 with TRBJ2-3; the match to TRBD1 covers 7 bases. The length of the CDR3 is 15 residues. Germline V CDR1 and CDR2: SNHLY, FYNNEI. V was clipped by 1 base and J by 3 bases; unmatched bases: 4. The CDR3, as DNA: TGTGCCAGCAGTGAAGAGCCCAGGGGGACAGATACGCAGTATTTT. Its protein product is CASSEEPRGTDTQYF.

This clonotype was observed a few times. The CDR3 spells CSARGFIGGTADTQYF. The CDR3, as DNA: TGCAGTGCCAGGGGTTTCATAGGGGGCACGGCAGATACGCAGTATTTT. This rearrangement joins TRBV20-1 to TRBJ2-3; 7 bases are shared with TRBD1. This CDR3 is 16 amino acids long. Germline CDR1 and CDR2: DFQATT and SNEGSKA (reference sequence). The trim removed 6 bases at V and 4 bases at J, leaving 16 bases unmatched.

This clonotype has only a few counts. This chain links TRBV20-1 with TRBJ2-7, with 14 bases matching TRBD2. Germline loops: CDR1 DFQATT, CDR2 SNEGSKA (reference sequence). The V gene end was trimmed by 7 bases and the J gene end by 3 bases; junction bases not matched to a gene: 5. CDR3 length equals 14 residues. DNA of the CDR3: TGCAGTGTAACTGGGACTAGCGGGAGCTACGAGCAGTACTTC. Amino acids: CSVTGTSGSYEQYF.

This chain links TRBV7-2 with TRBJ2-2; D unresolved. Germline CDR1 reads SGHTA; CDR2 reads FQGNSA. This CDR3 contains 12 residues. Trimming took off 5 bases at V and 6 bases at J, with 7 bases between the two ends. DNA for the CDR3: TGTGCCAGCAGCCCCCGGGCCGGGGAGCTGTTTTTT. It specifies CASSPRAGELFF.

V and J are TRBV15 and TRBJ2-1; a possible D gene is TRBD2 (6 bases). The CDR3 totals 12 residues. CDR1 and CDR2 from the germline V gene are LNHNV and YYDKDF (reference sequence). With 2 bases removed from V and 12 bases from J, the gap between germline ends came to 11 bases. The CDR3 reads CATSRSEGPQFF. CDR3 bases: TGTGCCACCAGCAGATCGGAGGGCCCGCAGTTCTTC.

The rearrangement joins TRBV19 to TRBJ1-2; D remains unclear. Germline V gives CDR1 LNHDA, CDR2 SQIVND (reference sequence). The CDR3 spans 12 residues. V was clipped by 6 bases and J by 0 bases, with 5 bases between them. The CDR3 nucleotides are TGTGCCAGTAGGGTTACTAACTATGGCTACACCTTC. Its translation: CASRVTNYGYTF.